This is a list of T cell receptor beta chains from one sample in a study of T cells in Graves' hyperthyroidism and ophthalmopathy. TCRdb fed the multiplex PCR reads into MiXCR, producing one record per CDR3 protein. This table holds 500,000 to 600,000 distinct CDR3 sequences, 16% found once. What was sequenced was blood. Receptors originate from a woman younger than 30 with Graves' hyperthyroidism. Both conserved end residues are part of each CDR3. A D gene is named only where the DNA matches it firmly. Clone size is given for some rows only: seen once, a few or many times, or a class if the clone is expanded.

v_call	d_call	clone_size	j_call	cdr3_nt	cdr3_aa
TRBV27	NA	many	TRBJ1-1	TGTGCCAGCAGTTTAGGGGGGAAGAACACTGAAGCTTTCTTT	CASSLGGKNTEAFF
TRBV28	TRBD2	many	TRBJ2-1	TGTGCCAGCAGTTTATTTGTGACTAGCGGTAACAATGAGCAGTTCTTC	CASSLFVTSGNNEQFF
TRBV24-1	NA	NA	TRBJ1-5	TGTGCCACCAGTGCAGATAGCAATCAGCCCCAGCATTTT	CATSADSNQPQHF
TRBV7-9	TRBD2	NA	TRBJ2-5	TGTGCCAGCAGCTCCCCGAGAGCGGGGGGGCCACCGGAGACCCAGTACTTC	CASSSPRAGGPPETQYF
TRBV7-9	NA	few	TRBJ1-6	TGTGCCAGCAGCTCACCTGCAGGGAAGGGGTCCTATAATTCACCCCTCCACTTT	CASSSPAGKGSYNSPLHF
TRBV12-3/TRBV12-4	NA	many	TRBJ1-2	TGTGCCAGCAGTTTAGGGACAGAGCTCTATGGCTACACCTTC	CASSLGTELYGYTF
TRBV30	NA	NA	TRBJ1-5	TGTGCCTGGAGTGTAAGGGGAGGGGGGCTGGGCAATCAGCCCCAGCATTTT	CAWSVRGGGLGNQPQHF
TRBV12-3/TRBV12-4	TRBD2	many	TRBJ2-5	TGTGCCAGCAGTTTTGACCCGGGACTAATAAAAGAGACCCAGTACTTC	CASSFDPGLIKETQYF
TRBV6-2/TRBV6-3	NA	few	TRBJ2-1	TGTGCCAGCAGTTACAGCAGGATTCTTTACAATGAGCAGTTCTTC	CASSYSRILYNEQFF
TRBV12-3/TRBV12-4	NA	many	TRBJ1-1	TGTGCCAGCAGTCGGGGGACTGAAGCTTTCTTT	CASSRGTEAFF
TRBV6-1	TRBD1	few	TRBJ2-3	TGTGCCAGCAGTGAAGTGGGGCGACAGGGGAAAGATACGCAGTATTTT	CASSEVGRQGKDTQYF
TRBV6-5	NA	NA	TRBJ1-2	TGTGCCAGCAGTTACGGGGGGCGTGAAGCTAACTATGGCTACACCTTC	CASSYGGREANYGYTF